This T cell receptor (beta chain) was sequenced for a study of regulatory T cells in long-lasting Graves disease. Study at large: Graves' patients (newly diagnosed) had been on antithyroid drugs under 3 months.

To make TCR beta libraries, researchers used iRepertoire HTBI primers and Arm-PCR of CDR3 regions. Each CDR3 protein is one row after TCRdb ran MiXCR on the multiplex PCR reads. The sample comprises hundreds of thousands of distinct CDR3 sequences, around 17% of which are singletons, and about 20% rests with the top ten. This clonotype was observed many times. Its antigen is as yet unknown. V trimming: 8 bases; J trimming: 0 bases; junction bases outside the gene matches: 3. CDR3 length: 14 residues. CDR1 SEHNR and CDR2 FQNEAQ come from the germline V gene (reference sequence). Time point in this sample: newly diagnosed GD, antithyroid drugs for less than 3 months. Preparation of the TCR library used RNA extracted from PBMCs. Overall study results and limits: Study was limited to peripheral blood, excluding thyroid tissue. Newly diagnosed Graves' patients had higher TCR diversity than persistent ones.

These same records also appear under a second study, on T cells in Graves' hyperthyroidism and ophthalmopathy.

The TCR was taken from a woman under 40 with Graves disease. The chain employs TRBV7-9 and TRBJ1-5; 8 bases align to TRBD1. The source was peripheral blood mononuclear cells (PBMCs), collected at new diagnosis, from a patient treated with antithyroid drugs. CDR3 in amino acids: CASEGQDSNQPQHF. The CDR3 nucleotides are TGTGCCAGCGAGGGACAGGATAGCAATCAGCCCCAGCATTTT.